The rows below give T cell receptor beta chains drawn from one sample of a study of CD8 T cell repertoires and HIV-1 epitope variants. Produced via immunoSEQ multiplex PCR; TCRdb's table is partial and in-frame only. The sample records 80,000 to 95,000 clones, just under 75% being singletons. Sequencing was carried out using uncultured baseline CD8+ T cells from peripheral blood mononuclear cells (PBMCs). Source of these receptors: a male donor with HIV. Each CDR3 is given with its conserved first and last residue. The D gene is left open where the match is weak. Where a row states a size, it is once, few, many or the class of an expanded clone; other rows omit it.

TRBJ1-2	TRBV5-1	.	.	TGCGCCAGCAGCTTCATTTCGGGGTATGGCTACACCTTC	CASSFISGYGYTF
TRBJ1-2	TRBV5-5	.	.	TGTGCCAGCAGCTGGCTACAGGGAGGCTATGGCTACACCTTC	CASSWLQGGYGYTF
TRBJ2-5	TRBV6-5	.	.	TGTGCCAGCACCTACGGAACTGGGACCCAGTACTTC	CASTYGTGTQYF
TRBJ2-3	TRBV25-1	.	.	TGTGCCAGCAGTGTGGCAGGATCCACAGATACGCAGTATTTT	CASSVAGSTDTQYF
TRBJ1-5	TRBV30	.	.	TGTGCCTGGAGTCCGGGTGACAATCGGCCCCAGCATTTT	CAWSPGDNRPQHF
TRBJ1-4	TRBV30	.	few	TGTGCCTGGGGAAATTATGGGGAAAAACTGTTTTTT	CAWGNYGEKLFF
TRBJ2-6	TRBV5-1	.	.	TGCGCCAGCAGCCCCCAGACGGACAGAAGGGCCAACGTCCTGACTTTC	CASSPQTDRRANVLTF
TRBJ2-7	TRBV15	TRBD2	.	TGTGCCACCAGCAGAGATAGCGGGAGCAAGGTCTACGAGCAGTACTTC	CATSRDSGSKVYEQYF
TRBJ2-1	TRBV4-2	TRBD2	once	TGTGCCAGCAGCCAATCTAGCGGGAGCTCCTACAATGAGCAGTTCTTC	CASSQSSGSSYNEQFF
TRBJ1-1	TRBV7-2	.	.	TGTGCCAGCAGCTTAGGTTCCAACACTGAAGCTTTCTTT	CASSLGSNTEAFF
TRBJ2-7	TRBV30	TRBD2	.	TGTGCCTGGACTAGCGGGGGGGTTTACGAGCAGTACTTC	CAWTSGGVYEQYF
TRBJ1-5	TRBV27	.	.	TGTGCCAGCAGTTTACGAAAGGACAGCAATCAGCCCCAGCATTTT	CASSLRKDSNQPQHF
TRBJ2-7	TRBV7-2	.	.	TGTGCCAGCAGCTTAGCAGCGGACTCCTACGAGCAGTACTTC	CASSLAADSYEQYF
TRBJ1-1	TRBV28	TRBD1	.	TGTGCCAGCAGTCCTACAGGGGGCCCGGGAGCTTTCTTT	CASSPTGGPGAFF
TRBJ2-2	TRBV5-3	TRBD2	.	TGTGCCAGAAGCTTGGTAGTAGGGACTAGTAGCACCGGGGAGCTGTTTTTT	CARSLVVGTSSTGELFF
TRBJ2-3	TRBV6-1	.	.	TGTGCCAGCAGGGCGTCGTGGGGCACAGATACGCAGTATTTT	CASRASWGTDTQYF
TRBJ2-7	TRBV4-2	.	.	TGTGCCAGCAGCCAAGTAGGGGGGGACACCTTCTACGAGCAGTACTTC	CASSQVGGDTFYEQYF
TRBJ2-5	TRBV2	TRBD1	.	TGTGCCTACATCCGGGACAGGGGTGACGAGACCCAGTACTTC	CAYIRDRGDETQYF
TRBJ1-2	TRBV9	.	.	TGTGCCAGCGGGCAGGGGTCTTTAGTGGGTGGCTACACCTTC	CASGQGSLVGGYTF
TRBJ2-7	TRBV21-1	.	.	TGTGCCAGCAGCCCTCATCCAGACGGACAGGGGGAGAAAAAGGGCGAGCAGTACTTC	CASSPHPDGQGEKKGEQYF
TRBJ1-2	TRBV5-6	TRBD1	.	TGTGCCAGCAGCTTACAGGGGGCTGGAAACTATGGCTACACCTTC	CASSLQGAGNYGYTF
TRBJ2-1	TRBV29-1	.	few	TGCAGCGTTGAAGAAAGGTCGGGGAGCTCCTACAATGAGCAGTTCTTC	CSVEERSGSSYNEQFF
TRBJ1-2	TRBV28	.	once	TGTGCCAGCGAAGGAGGGAGGTCTAACTATGGCTACACCTTC	CASEGGRSNYGYTF
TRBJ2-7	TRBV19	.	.	TGTGCCAGTAGTAGGGGAGCCTCCTACGAGCAGTACTTC	CASSRGASYEQYF
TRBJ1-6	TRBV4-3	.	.	TGCGCCAGCAGCCAAGGTCAGCGGGATAATTCACCCCTCCACTTT	CASSQGQRDNSPLHF
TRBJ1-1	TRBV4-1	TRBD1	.	TGCGCCAGCGGGACAGGGTTGAACACTGAAGCTTTCTTT	CASGTGLNTEAFF
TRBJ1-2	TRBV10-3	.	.	TGTGCCATCAGTGAGAAGGAAATCTATGGCTACACCTTC	CAISEKEIYGYTF
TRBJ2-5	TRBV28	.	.	TGTGCCAGCAGTGCCCCCCACCAAGAGACCCAGTACTTC	CASSAPHQETQYF
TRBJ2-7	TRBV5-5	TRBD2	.	TGTGCCAGCAGCTTCGGGGCAGGGAGGGCTACGAGGGAGCAGTACTTC	CASSFGAGRATREQYF
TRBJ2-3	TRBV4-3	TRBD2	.	TGCGCCAGCAGCCAGATTCAGGGAGGGGCAGATACGCAGTATTTT	CASSQIQGGADTQYF
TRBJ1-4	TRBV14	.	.	TGTGCCAGCAGCCTTTCGGGACGGTGGAATGAAAAACTGTTTTTT	CASSLSGRWNEKLFF
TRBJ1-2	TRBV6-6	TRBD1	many	TGTGCCAGCAGTTACCGGACAGGGAACGTTGGCTACACCTTC	CASSYRTGNVGYTF
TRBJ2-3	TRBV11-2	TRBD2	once	TGTGCCAGCAGCCCCTTTTTCGCTAGCGGGGCATCACGGAATACGCAGTATTTT	CASSPFFASGASRNTQYF
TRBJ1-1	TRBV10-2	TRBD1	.	TGCGCCAGCAGTCGGGACAGGGAAGCAGGTCAGGCTTTCTTT	CASSRDREAGQAFF
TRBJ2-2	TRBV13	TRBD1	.	TGTGCCAGCAGCCGTTACTTAAGAACCTCTGGACAGGGAGTTGGCGGGGAGCTGTTTTTT	CASSRYLRTSGQGVGGELFF
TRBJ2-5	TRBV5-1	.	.	TGCGCCAGCAGCTTCCTACAGGGCTCCCAAGAGACCCAGTACTTC	CASSFLQGSQETQYF
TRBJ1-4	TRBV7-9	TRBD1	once	TGTGCCAGCAGCCTGGGACAGGGGACTAATGAAAAACTGTTTTTT	CASSLGQGTNEKLFF
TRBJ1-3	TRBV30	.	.	TGTGCCTGGGGAGGGGCAGGCTCTGGAAACACCATATATTTT	CAWGGAGSGNTIYF
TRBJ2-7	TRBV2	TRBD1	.	TGTGCCAGCAGACCATCCCAGGGGGCACCCGAGCAGTACTTC	CASRPSQGAPEQYF
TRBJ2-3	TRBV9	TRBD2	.	TGTGCCAGCAGCGTAGACGTCGGGAGGGTCACAGATACGCAGTATTTT	CASSVDVGRVTDTQYF
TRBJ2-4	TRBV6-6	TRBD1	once	TGTGCCAGCAGTGCCCGATCCGGGACAGGGGAAAACATTCAGTACTTC	CASSARSGTGENIQYF
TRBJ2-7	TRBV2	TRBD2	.	TGTGCCAGCAGTTCTATAGCGGGGGGCTCCTACGAGCAGTACTTC	CASSSIAGGSYEQYF
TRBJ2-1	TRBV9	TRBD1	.	TGTGCCAGCAGCGCTACCATCCGGGACAGGGTCCCCAATGAGCAGTTCTTC	CASSATIRDRVPNEQFF
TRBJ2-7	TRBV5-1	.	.	TGCGCCAGCAGCACAAGCGTAACCTCCTACGAGCAGTACTTC	CASSTSVTSYEQYF
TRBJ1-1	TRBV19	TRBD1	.	TGTGCCAGTAGTCCGGGACAGGGACCATATGGGGACACTGAAGCTTTCTTT	CASSPGQGPYGDTEAFF
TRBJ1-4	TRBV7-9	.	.	TGTGCCAGCAGCTTACCCAGAAACGGGGCAGGGCGGGAAAAACTGTTTTTT	CASSLPRNGAGREKLFF
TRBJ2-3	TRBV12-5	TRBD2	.	TGTGCTAGTGCAGTAGCGGGGGGTATGGTGGATACGCAGTATTTT	CASAVAGGMVDTQYF
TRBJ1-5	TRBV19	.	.	TGTGCCAGTAGTATGAATTTAGGGCAGCCCCAGCATTTT	CASSMNLGQPQHF
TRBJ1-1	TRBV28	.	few	TGTGCCAGCAGTTTACTAGGGAACACTGAAGCTTTCTTT	CASSLLGNTEAFF
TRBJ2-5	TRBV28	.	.	TGTGCCAGCAGTTCCCGACTGACCCAAGAGACCCAGTACTTC	CASSSRLTQETQYF
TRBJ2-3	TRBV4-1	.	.	TGCGCCAGCAGCCAAGAGACGCGGAGCACAGATACGCAGTATTTT	CASSQETRSTDTQYF
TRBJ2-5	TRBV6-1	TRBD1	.	TGTGCCAGCAGGACACAGGGGAGCGGAGAGACCCAGTACTTC	CASRTQGSGETQYF
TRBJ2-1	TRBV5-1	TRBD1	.	TGCGCCAGCAGCTTGGAGCCGGGACAGTTTTACAATGAGCAGTTCTTC	CASSLEPGQFYNEQFF
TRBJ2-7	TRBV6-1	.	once	TGTGCCAGTGGGCCGTTGACGGAAGGCTACGAGCAGTACTTC	CASGPLTEGYEQYF
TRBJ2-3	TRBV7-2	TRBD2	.	TGTGCCAGCAGCCCTAGCGGGGGGGCCGCGGTACGCACAGATACGCAGTATTTT	CASSPSGGAAVRTDTQYF
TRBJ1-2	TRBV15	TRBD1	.	TGTGCCACCAGCAGAGATTCTTCCGGGACAGGGAATGGCTACACCTTC	CATSRDSSGTGNGYTF
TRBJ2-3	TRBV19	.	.	TGTGCCAGTAGGGGGGAAAGGACAGATACGCAGTATTTT	CASRGERTDTQYF